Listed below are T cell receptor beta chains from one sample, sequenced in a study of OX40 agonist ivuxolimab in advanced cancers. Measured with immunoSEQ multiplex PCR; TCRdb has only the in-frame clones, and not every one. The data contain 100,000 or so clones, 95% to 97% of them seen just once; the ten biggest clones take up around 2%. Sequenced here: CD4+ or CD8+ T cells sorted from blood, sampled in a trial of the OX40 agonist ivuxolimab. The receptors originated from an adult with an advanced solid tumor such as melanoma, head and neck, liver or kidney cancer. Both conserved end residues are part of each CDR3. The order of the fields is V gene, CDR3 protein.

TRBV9,CASSENTGELFF
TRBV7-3,CASSQAVNTEAFF
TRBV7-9,CASSFPTPGANVLTF
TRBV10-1,CASSVTSGGLLDTQYF
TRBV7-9,CASSLVAGENYF
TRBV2,CASGTQETQYF
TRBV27,CASSLAWDQPQHF
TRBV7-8,CASRVSGRINEQYF
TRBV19,CASRLGTGGSEAFF
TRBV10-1,CASSGTSGGTDTQYF
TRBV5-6,CASSLVGYSTDTQYF
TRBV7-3,CASSLSWTSLYTGELFF
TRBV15,CATQTSGGVNEQYF
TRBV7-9,CASSYREKDTEAFF
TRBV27,CASRTSGNIGTDTQYF
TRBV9,CASSVAGSGANVLTF
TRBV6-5,CASSSGVRGYTF
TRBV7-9,CASSAGTTTSIYGYTF
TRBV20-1,CSARDWDGYTF
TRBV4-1,CASSQEPRDSYEQYF
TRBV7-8,CASSPPGLAGVDNEQFF
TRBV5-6,CASSLVRPGNSPLHF
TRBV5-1,CASFGGFGTYEQYF
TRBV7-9,CASSLGGANTEAFF
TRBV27,CASSPILPGLAGGQETQYF
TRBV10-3,CAGAGTDSYEQYF
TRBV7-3,CASSLIRGMNTEAFF
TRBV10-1,CASSDPRTGSSYNEQFF
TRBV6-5,CASKHTTSTDTQYF
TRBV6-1,CASSDRQGAADTQYF
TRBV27,CASSTPGGPRYTQYF
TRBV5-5,CASSGGTGDLYEQYF
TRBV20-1,CSARDDSEMIF
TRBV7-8,CASSLAGGTPNEQFF
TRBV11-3,CASSSLDNADTQYF
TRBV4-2,CASSGAGGDTQYF
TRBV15,CATSRSGVQETQYF
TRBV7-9,CASSLRGQGASTDTQYF
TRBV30,CAFLGEWGMGPLHF
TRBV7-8,CASSLAIGVSYNEQFF
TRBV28,CASKGYSNQPQHF
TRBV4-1,CASSQLRGADEQFF
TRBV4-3,CASSQTLWGLAGGGELFF
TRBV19,CASSMGTGYEQYF
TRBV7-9,CASTLSDGYTF
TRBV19,CASSQEGRSSYEQYF
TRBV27,CASSSGWNQPQHF
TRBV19,CASSTWRGQETQYF
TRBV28,CASSGGTGGELFF
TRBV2,CASRIAGGSTDTQYF
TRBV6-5,CASSYSGNEKLFF